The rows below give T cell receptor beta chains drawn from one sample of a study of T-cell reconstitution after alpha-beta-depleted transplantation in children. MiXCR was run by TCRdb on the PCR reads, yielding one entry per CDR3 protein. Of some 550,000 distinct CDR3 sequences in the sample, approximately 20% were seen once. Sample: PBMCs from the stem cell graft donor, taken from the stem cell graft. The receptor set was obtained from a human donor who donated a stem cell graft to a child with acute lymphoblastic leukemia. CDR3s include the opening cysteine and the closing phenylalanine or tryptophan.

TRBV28	CASSFASRDSRSQYF
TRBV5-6	CASSFGSGNTIYF
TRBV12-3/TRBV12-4	CASSLSGRGLLGKNIQYF
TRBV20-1	CSARDPTSGSLSSYEQYF
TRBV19	CASSMGTGGFMNTEAFF
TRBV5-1	CASSLGRGHKNTEAFF
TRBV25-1	CASSPLRPGTGGGYGYTF
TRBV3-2	CASTEWTGGNTEAFF
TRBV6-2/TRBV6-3	CASGPGLNTEAFF
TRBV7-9	CASSSLRDSTVYEQFF
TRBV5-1	CASSLNLRGQETQYF
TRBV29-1	CSAGITGELFF
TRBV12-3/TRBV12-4	CASSLGRTGLVEQYF
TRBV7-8	CASSLGDRANEQYF
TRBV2	CASKDSGRARETQYF
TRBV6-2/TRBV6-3	CASSRAGLAGGSTGELFF
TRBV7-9	CASSPGLLYNEQFF
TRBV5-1	CASSLRGADTGELFF
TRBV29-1	CSVEGSGGNTIYF
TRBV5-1	CASSPGAQRNINYEQYF
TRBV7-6	CASSLQLERSRGNEQFF
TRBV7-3	CASSLTGTGLSGYTF
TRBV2	CASSIGGPGELFF
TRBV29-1	CSGSLSGRTDTQYF
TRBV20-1	CSAREGRRDKQFF
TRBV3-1	CASSRRRETQYF
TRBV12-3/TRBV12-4	CASSSTGGSNSPLHF
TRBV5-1	CASSLGTAFVDTQYF
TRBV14	CASSQDLTMTYNEQFF
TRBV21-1	CASSPHRGPIHNEQFF
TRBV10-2	CASSETTSGGAGGEQYF
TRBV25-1	CASSVQGAFNIQYF
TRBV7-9	CASSLVLRGAVYEQYF
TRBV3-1	CASSSHGGPRRDRGTEAFF